The sequence of this T cell receptor beta chain was determined in a study of CD8+CD57+ T cells in acquired aplastic anemia. Genomic DNA templated the TCR beta VDJ and CDR3 profiling. A single record per CDR3 protein comes from TCRdb applying MiXCR to the reads. The repertoire consists of some 410,000 distinct CDR3 sequences, with roughly 64% occurring once and the leading ten covering 3% to 5%. This clonotype showed up just a few times. The CDR3 is 15 amino acids. The germline V and J ends were trimmed by 4 bases and 0 bases, with 13 bases remaining between them. Looked up from germline, CDR1 is WSHSY and CDR2 is SAAADI.

The sequencing input was sorted CD4+, CD8+, or CD8+CD57+ T cells (not recorded which) from PBMCs. This clonotype was obtained from a human donor in good health, serving as a control. This chain joins TRBV10-2 and TRBJ2-7; D unclear. CDR3 nucleotides: TGCGCCAGCAGTGCCGCAGGTAGAAGCTCCTACGAGCAGTACTTC. Encoded protein: CASSAAGRSSYEQYF.